What follows are 14 T cell receptor beta chains derived from one specimen sequenced in a study of T cell responses to AZD1222 COVID-19 vaccine. Repertoires were generated with immunoSEQ multiplex PCR, while TCRdb's copy carries only in-frame clones and drops some. The sample contains tens of thousands of clones, roughly nine tenths of which appear only once. The source was peripheral blood, collected 28 days after the second AZD1222 dose. The receptors derive from an adult who received the AZD1222 COVID-19 vaccine.

The rearrangement uses TRBV7-9 and TRBJ1-6; D remains unclear. CDR1 is SEHNR, CDR2 FQNEAQ, per germline (reference sequence). The V end was cut by 3 bases, the J end by 7 bases, with 7 bases between. The CDR3 extends over 13 amino acids. The CDR3 DNA reads TGTGCCAGCAGCTTGACGGTGAATTCACCCCTCCACTTT. It codes for CASSLTVNSPLHF.

This sequence joins TRBV5-1 and TRBJ1-2; no firm D call. The germline CDR1 and CDR2 sequences are SGHRS and YFSETQ. V lost 4 bases, J lost 7 bases, and 14 bases lay in between. This CDR3 comprises 13 residues. The CDR3 bases are TGCGCCAGCAGCCCGGACGCTTGGGTTGGCTACACCTTC. Protein product: CASSPDAWVGYTF.

The CDR3 nucleotides are TGTGCCAGCAGGGTAGGGACACCGCCTAACTATGGCTACACCTTC. Residues: CASRVGTPPNYGYTF. J is TRBJ1-2 and V is TRBV6-5; possible D gene TRBD1, 6 bases. Per germline, CDR1 MNHEY and CDR2 SVGAGI. Deletions cut 6 bases from V and 0 bases from J, with 14 bases between. The CDR3 covers 15 residues.

The chain is built from TRBV12-3 or TRBV12-4 and TRBJ2-5, with D tentatively TRBD2 (6 bases). The V and J ends lost 3 bases and 6 bases respectively, with 11 bases between them. This CDR3 is built from 13 residues. This chain's CDR3 is CASSFGGAKTQYF. CDR3 DNA: TGTGCCAGCAGTTTTGGAGGGGCTAAGACCCAGTACTTC.

This chain links TRBV12-5 with TRBJ1-1; 10 bases fit TRBD1. The CDR3 contains 19 residues. CDR1 is LGHNT and CDR2 is FRNRAP in the germline V gene. J lost 0 bases, V lost 0 bases, and 10 bases had no gene match. CDR3 nucleotide sequence: TGTGCTAGTGGTTTGGTACACGGGACAGGGGAGTTCATGAACACTGAAGCTTTCTTT. Residues: CASGLVHGTGEFMNTEAFF.

This rearrangement joins TRBV6-5 to TRBJ1-2; 10 nucleotides agree with TRBD1. The CDR3 is 16 residues long. The V gene end was trimmed by 0 bases and the J gene end by 6 bases; junction bases not matched to a gene: 7. Per germline, CDR1 MNHEY and CDR2 SVGAGI. The CDR3 region has the DNA TGTGCCAGCAGTTACTCAAAGGCCGGGACAGGGGATGGCTACACCTTC. Protein product: CASSYSKAGTGDGYTF.

V usage is TRBV5-4 and J usage is TRBJ1-2; D call uncertain. CDR3 size: 14 residues. V was clipped by 4 bases and J by 5 bases, with 15 bases between them. Germline V gene data show CDR1 as SGHNT and CDR2 as YYREEE (reference sequence). The CDR3 bases are TGTGCCAGCAGCCCGGCGATGAGCGAGTATGGCTACACCTTC. Translated, it gives CASSPAMSEYGYTF.

This chain links TRBV13 with TRBJ2-5; 7 positions match TRBD1. The CDR3 runs 20 residues. Germline V CDR1 and CDR2: PRHDT, FYEKMQ (reference sequence). With 5 bases clipped from V and 2 bases from J, the junction kept 23 bases outside the gene matches. CDR3: CASSPTRDSNNQSDQETQYF. As DNA, the CDR3 is TGTGCCAGCAGCCCCACTAGGGACAGTAATAACCAATCCGATCAAGAGACCCAGTACTTC.

The chain recombines TRBV7-7 with TRBJ2-1, with TRBD1 identical over 8 bases. After removal of 4 bases from V and 5 bases from J, the junction contained 10 bases not matched to a gene. The CDR3 has 16 amino acids. Per germline, CDR1 SSHAT and CDR2 FNYEAQ (reference sequence). CDR3 amino acids: CASSSTHRGRNNEQFF. The CDR3, as DNA: TGTGCCAGCAGCTCGACCCACAGGGGGAGGAACAATGAGCAGTTCTTC.

J is TRBJ1-5 and V is TRBV9; TRBD1 is a possible D gene (5 bases). This CDR3 has 15 residues. CDR1 is SGDLS, CDR2 YYNGEE, per germline. Trimming stripped 0 bases from V and 7 bases from J, with 14 bases between. The CDR3 sequence: CASSVGSGLAQPQHF. As DNA, the CDR3 is TGTGCCAGCAGCGTAGGTTCAGGGCTGGCCCAGCCCCAGCATTTT.

The rearrangement joins TRBV7-2 to TRBJ2-3; D is undetermined. The V gene lost 1 base and the J gene lost 3 bases, with 11 bases spanning the gap. Germline CDR1 reads SGHTA; CDR2 reads FQGNSA. The CDR3 contains 15 residues. CDR3 sequence: CASSLVGPRTDTQYF. In DNA form, the CDR3 reads TGTGCCAGCAGCTTAGTTGGCCCGAGGACAGATACGCAGTATTTT.

This sequence joins TRBV5-6 and TRBJ2-4, with D maybe TRBD2 (5 bases). This CDR3 is 12 amino acids long. V lost 3 bases and J lost 6, with 7 bases in between. The germline V gene has CDR1 SGHDT and CDR2 YYEEEE. CDR3 DNA: TGTGCCAGCAGCTGGAGCGGAAACATTCAGTACTTC. Protein: CASSWSGNIQYF.

CDR3 loop: CASRLGAGEQETQYF. The DNA of the CDR3 is TGTGCCAGCAGATTGGGAGCGGGGGAACAAGAGACCCAGTACTTC. V and J are TRBV2 and TRBJ2-5, with 8 bases that match TRBD2. Per germline, CDR1 SNHLY and CDR2 FYNNEI. The CDR3 runs to 15 residues. After removal of 6 bases from V and 2 bases from J, the junction contained 8 bases not matched to a gene.

V is TRBV6-5 and J is TRBJ2-5; 7 bases match TRBD1. CDR1 is MNHEY and CDR2 is SVGAGI in the germline V gene. Germline trimming cut 6 bases from V and 4 bases from J; bases unmatched to any gene: 8. This CDR3 is built from 14 residues. CDR3 DNA sequence: TGTGCCAGCAGAAAGGGACAGTGGAGAGAGACCCAGTACTTC. It specifies CASRKGQWRETQYF.